This T cell receptor (beta chain) appears in the sequencing data of a study of shared clonotypes between healthy human individuals. The CDR3 is 15 residues long. The germline V gene encodes CDR1 GTSNPN and CDR2 SVGIG (reference sequence). The V gene end was trimmed by 5 bases and the J gene end by 8 bases; junction bases not matched to a gene: 17. Libraries were prepared by immunoSEQ multiplex PCR; TCRdb keeps only in-frame clonotypes and omits some of them. Among about 380,000 clones listed, around 96% were seen once. This clonotype originated in a young man in good health. The sequencing sample was made of memory CD8+ T cells sorted from blood. The subset was: CD45RO+ cells pooled with CCR7-negative TemRA cells. V gene TRBV30 combines with J gene TRBJ1-1; 7 bases map to TRBD1. The CDR3 bases are TGTGCCTGGGATCCCTCCCTCCGGGACAGTAGGGAAGCTTTCTTT. Protein: CAWDPSLRDSREAFF.